Each of the 4 T cell receptor beta chains below was sequenced from the same sample in a study of response to subunit inactivated influenza vaccine (dated by TCRdb to the late 2010s). The library was generated by RT-PCR. Sequencing relied on an Illumina HiSeq 2500. Starting from the raw public reads, TCRdb applied fastp trimming at Q25, assembled clones with MiXCR and retained in-frame beta chains. Each record represents a unique CDR3 protein, reported with the most common genes and DNA among its rows. The sample table contains more than 450,000 distinct CDR3 sequences; only one count was recorded for roughly 12% of them. Together, the top ten hold approximately 10% of the sample. The sample also formed part of further work on T cells expressing NK-cell markers. Looking at the second paper: The TCR beta cDNA libraries were made using 5'RACE template switching, a step that added both a universal primer site and unique molecular identifiers.

This specimen was PBMCs from blood, taken on the day of vaccination. The receptor source for this set is a man in his forties or fifties who received an inactivated influenza vaccine. Donor details come from another sample of the same person, matched by shared clones.

This clonotype was observed a handful of times. V gene TRBV27 combines with J gene TRBJ1-3; the D gene is possibly TRBD1 (5 bases). The germline V gene has CDR1 MNHEY and CDR2 SMNVEV (reference sequence). V shed 0 bases and J shed 7 bases, with 10 bases lying between them. This CDR3 has 14 amino acids. The CDR3 loop is CASSLSKGSNTIYF. The CDR3 bases are TGTGCCAGCAGTTTATCAAAGGGGTCGAACACCATATATTTT.

The genes are TRBV2 and TRBJ1-6; 7 bases are a match to TRBD1. Germline CDR1 and CDR2: SNHLY and FYNNEI. The CDR3 consists of 12 residues. The ends lost 11 bases at V and 12 bases at J; junction bases unmatched: 10. The DNA of the CDR3 is TGTGCCTCCCGGGACAGCCTGGGACCCCTCCACTTT. It is translated as CASRDSLGPLHF.

This chain connects TRBV11-2 to TRBJ2-7, with 8 bases lining up with TRBD1. This CDR3 has 15 amino acids. Germline trimming cut 0 bases from V and 5 bases from J; bases unmatched to any gene: 6. The germline V gene encodes CDR1 SGHAT and CDR2 FQNNGV. CDR3 loop: CASSLDSRGRDEQYF. As DNA, the CDR3 is TGTGCCAGCAGCTTAGATAGCAGGGGGCGGGACGAGCAGTACTTC.

This chain uses TRBV28 with TRBJ2-2, with D tentatively TRBD1 (6 bases). V was clipped by 4 bases and J by 6 bases, with 12 bases between them. Germline CDR1 and CDR2: MDHEN and SYDVKM. The CDR3 runs to 14 residues. The CDR3 protein is CASSSTGLAGELFF. The CDR3 coding sequence is TGTGCCAGCAGTTCTACAGGGTTGGCCGGGGAGCTGTTTTTT.